The present T cell receptor beta chain was sequenced within a study of T cell changes during pregnancy in multiple sclerosis. Generated by immunoSEQ multiplex PCR, the TCRdb table keeps only in-frame clones and is missing some. The sample has around 77,000 clones, roughly 91% seen once; the top ten hold 0.6% to 0.8%. The TCR originated in a female donor in good health, enrolled as a control in a pregnancy study. The source material was peripheral blood, sampled in the third trimester of pregnancy.

The CDR3 spells CASSLSQGARDTQYF. CDR3 DNA: TGCGCCAGCAGCTTGAGCCAGGGGGCTAGGGATACGCAGTATTTT. The V gene is TRBV5-1, the J gene TRBJ2-3; 8 bases are a match to TRBD1. The germline V gene encodes CDR1 SGHRS and CDR2 YFSETQ. The CDR3 loop spans 15 amino acids. V trimming: 1 base; J trimming: 6 bases; junction bases outside the gene matches: 7.